This T cell receptor (beta chain) was recovered during a study of shared T cell receptors in the human thymus. TCRdb's table, derived via immunoSEQ multiplex PCR, lists solely in-frame clones and lacks some. The sample shows more than 550,000 clones, approximately 83% of them seen only once. The germline V gene has CDR1 MNHNS and CDR2 SASEGT. Trimming shortened V by 6 bases and J by 0 bases, and 11 bases separated the two germline ends. This CDR3 contains 14 residues. The sample was also reused in another study, on human thymus T cells. That source adds: Corrective surgery for congenital heart defects was being performed on the healthy Finnish infants who were the donors. The thymus was resected at corrective cardiac surgery. In unrelated individuals, thymic repertoires overlapped highly, according to related research.

This receptor was taken from a girl less than two years old with a congenital heart defect. Sequenced input: thymocytes. The V call is TRBV6-1, the J call TRBJ1-1, with D perhaps TRBD1 (6 bases). The CDR3 is CASSEQGVNTEAFF. The DNA for the CDR3 is TGTGCCAGCAGCGAACAGGGCGTGAACACTGAAGCTTTCTTT.